This entry lists 22 T cell receptor beta chains sequenced from one sample in a study of Graves' ophthalmopathy and Graves' hyperthyroidism. RNA transcripts provided the template for amplifying TCR beta CDR3 regions. Second-round multiplex PCR came after first-round RT-PCR with HTBI primers. Via MiXCR, TCRdb re-called the multiplex PCR reads, giving one row per CDR3 protein. Of about 500,000 distinct CDR3 sequences in the sample, under 45% are singletons; the top ten hold about 4%. Sequencing was done on a sample of peripheral blood or thyroid tissue (not recorded which). The receptors derive from an adult man with Graves' hyperthyroidism.

On this clonotype itself: This may be a read error, as it is one base from a much larger clone. The CDR3 loop is CASSLGAGVGNTIYF. In nucleotides, the CDR3 is TGTGCCAGCAGCTTGGGTGCAGGGGTTGGAAACACCATATATTTT. The chain recombines TRBV5-4 with TRBJ1-3; maybe TRBD1 (6 bases). CDR3 length equals 15 residues. Germline lookup yields CDR1 SGHNT and CDR2 YYREEE (reference sequence). V shed 0 bases and J shed 3 bases, with 10 bases lying between them.

The chain links TRBV12-3 or TRBV12-4 to TRBJ1-1, with D perhaps TRBD1 (6 bases). The CDR3 is made up of 14 amino acids. V was pared by 6 bases and J by 4 bases, with 15 bases between. CDR3 nucleotide sequence: TGTGCCAGCAGCGCCACAGGGATTGGCACTGAAGCTTTCTTT. It is translated as CASSATGIGTEAFF.

In this sample, this clonotype turned up many times. V is TRBV20-1 and J is TRBJ2-5; D remains unclear. The germline gives CDR1 DFQATT, CDR2 SNEGSKA (reference sequence). Trimming removed 6 bases from V and 1 base from J, with 9 bases in between. The length of the CDR3 is 12 residues. The CDR3 DNA follows: TGCAGTGCCTCAACCCCCCAAGAGACCCAGTACTTC. Its translation is CSASTPQETQYF.

This clonotype was observed many times. The chain links TRBV20-1 to TRBJ1-1; 8 positions match TRBD1. The CDR3 contains 12 residues. Looked up from germline, CDR1 is DFQATT and CDR2 is SNEGSKA (reference sequence). J lost 3 bases, V lost 8 bases, and 5 bases had no gene match. The CDR3 spells CSTDRGHTEAFF. CDR3 nucleotides: TGCAGTACAGACAGGGGTCACACTGAAGCTTTCTTT.

Ten or more counts support this clonotype. CDR3 residues: CSATTTSGIHEQYF. DNA of the CDR3: TGCAGTGCTACAACAACTAGCGGGATCCACGAGCAGTACTTC. J is TRBJ2-7 and V is TRBV20-1; TRBD2 agrees at 10 bases. The CDR3 is 14 amino acids. Trimming removed 4 bases from V and 5 bases from J; junction bases left unmatched: 8. CDR1 and CDR2 (germline): DFQATT, SNEGSKA (reference sequence).

In its sample, this clonotype was seen many times. The chain employs TRBV5-1 and TRBJ1-5, with D perhaps matching TRBD1 (5 bases). Germline V lookup: CDR1 SGHRS, CDR2 YFSETQ. V was trimmed by 0 bases and J by 1 base, leaving 8 bases between them. This CDR3 has 15 amino acids. CDR3 bases: TGCGCCAGCAGCTTGGACCAGGGAAGCAATCAGCCCCAGCATTTT. Protein: CASSLDQGSNQPQHF.

This clonotype was counted ten times or more. DNA for the CDR3: TGTGCCAGCAGCTTACCGGGGGGCTACGAGCAGTACTTC. Protein sequence: CASSLPGGYEQYF. The V and J genes are TRBV7-3 and TRBJ2-7; TRBD2 matches 7 bases. CDR1 and CDR2 (germline): SGHTA, FQGTGA. The CDR3 consists of 13 residues. V was clipped by 2 bases and J by 3 bases; unmatched bases: 1. Full variable domain (missing parts from reference TRBV7-3 and TRBJ2-7): GAGVSQTPSNKVTEKGKYVELRCDPISGHTALYWYRQSLGQGPEFLIYFQGTGAADDSGLPNDRFFAVRPEGSVSTLKIQRTERGDSAVYLCASSLPGGYEQYFGPGTRLTVT.

The V call is TRBV7-3, the J call TRBJ2-5; D is possibly TRBD2 (5 bases). The J call may be faulty, since TRBJ2-4 better matches the DNA end. From germline, CDR1 is SGHTA and CDR2 FQGTGA. The length of the CDR3 is 14 residues. The CDR3 region is CASSLGEAKNIQYF. Here the CDR3 DNA reads TGTGCCAGCAGCTTAGGGGAGGCCAAAAACATTCAGTACTTC.

About this clonotype: The junction departs from the called germline gene at one end, perhaps through a read error. V gene TRBV5-1 combines with J gene TRBJ2-6; 7 bases line up with TRBD1. Germline V gene data show CDR1 as SGHRS and CDR2 as YFSETQ. The CDR3 has 18 residues. The CDR3 is CASSYPGQSPTGANVLTF. CDR3 DNA: TGTGCCAGCAGCTACCCGGGACAGAGTCCTACTGGGGCCAACGTCCTGACTTTC.

This clonotype showed up many times. V gene TRBV20-1 combines with J gene TRBJ1-1, with 7 bases fitting TRBD1. With 0 bases clipped from V and 1 base from J, the junction kept 11 bases outside the gene matches. The CDR3 is 17 amino acids. Germline values: CDR1 DFQATT, CDR2 SNEGSKA (reference sequence). The CDR3 loop is CSARDLGMDRWNTEAFF. The CDR3 DNA sequence: TGCAGTGCTAGAGATTTGGGCATGGACAGGTGGAACACTGAAGCTTTCTTT.

This clonotype turned up a few times. The V and J genes are TRBV12-3 or TRBV12-4 and TRBJ1-5; D not resolved. The CDR3 is 15 residues long. V lost 5 bases, J lost 0 bases, and 11 bases lay in between. The CDR3 sequence: CASSGPGHSNQPQHF. The CDR3 region has the DNA TGTGCCAGCAGTGGCCCGGGCCATAGCAATCAGCCCCAGCATTTT.

This clonotype was counted once. At one end, the junction sequence differs from germline, possibly due to a read error. This chain links TRBV10-3 with TRBJ2-5; D possibly corresponds to TRBD1 (6 bases). The CDR3 runs to 13 residues. Germline CDR1 ENHRY, CDR2 SYGVKD. CDR3 in DNA: TGTGCCATCAGTGAAAGTCAGGGGCGGACTCTGTTCTTC. As protein: CAISESQGRTLFF.

Regarding this clonotype: A much larger clone sits a single nucleotide away, making a read error possible. The conserved phenylalanine or tryptophan is not found at the CDR3 terminus, so this likely reflects a read error. The J gene is TRBJ1-5, the V gene TRBV10-3; perhaps TRBD1 as D (5 bases). Trimming stripped 3 bases from V and 4 bases from J, with 10 bases between. The CDR3 is made up of 14 amino acids. Germline values: CDR1 ENHRY, CDR2 SYGVKD. The chain's CDR3 is CAISDRGENQPQHL. Here the CDR3 DNA reads TGTGCCATCAGTGATCGGGGGGAAAATCAGCCCCAGCATCTT.

The chain has TRBV20-1 and TRBJ2-1; 7 positions agree with TRBD2. Germline CDR1 reads DFQATT; CDR2 reads SNEGSKA (reference sequence). V dropped 0 bases and J dropped 9; count of bases not matched to a gene: 8. The CDR3 length is 14 residues. CDR3 residues: CSARDQTSLSEQFF. The DNA for the CDR3 is TGCAGTGCTAGAGACCAGACTAGCCTTAGTGAGCAGTTCTTC.

The CDR3 protein is CASSQDRGTNEKLFF. Written as DNA, the CDR3 is TGTGCCAGCAGCCAAGATCGGGGGACTAATGAAAAACTGTTTTTT. The chain combines TRBV14 with TRBJ1-4; maybe TRBD1 (5 bases). The V gene lost 0 bases and the J gene lost 2 bases, with 7 bases spanning the gap. Germline-derived CDR1 and CDR2 are SGHDN and FVKESK. The CDR3 length is 15 residues.

This clonotype was found a few times. This chain joins TRBV7-3 and TRBJ2-2; 7 bases line up with TRBD1. V was pared by 1 base and J by 6 bases, with 11 bases of the junction left unmatched. Germline V lookup: CDR1 SGHTA, CDR2 FQGTGA. The CDR3 is made up of 17 amino acids. CDR3 in amino acids: CASSLREGQVNSGELFF. CDR3 DNA: TGTGCCAGCAGCTTAAGGGAAGGACAGGTCAATTCCGGGGAGCTGTTTTTT.

CDR3 coding DNA: TGTGCCAGCAGGGCGGGACAGTCCTACGAGCAGTACTTC. As protein: CASRAGQSYEQYF. The gene calls are TRBV7-9 and TRBJ2-7; possibly TRBD1 for D (7 bases). The CDR3 loop spans 13 amino acids. Per the germline V gene, CDR1 is SEHNR and CDR2 is FQNEAQ (reference sequence). Trimming stripped 6 bases from V and 1 base from J, with 10 bases between.

CDR3 loop: CATSSPTSSGANVLTF. CDR3 coding DNA: TGTGCCACCAGCAGCCCTACCAGCTCTGGGGCCAACGTCCTGACTTTC. This sequence joins TRBV15 and TRBJ2-6; D is unclear. Germline CDR1 and CDR2: LNHNV and YYDKDF (reference sequence). V dropped 3 bases and J dropped 0 bases, with 9 bases sitting between them. The CDR3 is 16 amino acids.

This clonotype occurred many times. This sequence joins TRBV24-1 and TRBJ1-2; the match to TRBD1 covers 8 bases. CDR1 is KGHDR and CDR2 is SFDVKD in the germline V gene. Germline trimming cut 4 bases from V and 2 bases from J; bases unmatched to any gene: 2. The CDR3 extends over 14 amino acids. CDR3 sequence (DNA): TGTGCCACCAGTGACTGGGACAGGAACTATGGCTACACCTTC. This gives the protein CATSDWDRNYGYTF.

V gene TRBV2 combines with J gene TRBJ1-2, with 8 nucleotides matching TRBD1. J was trimmed by 5 bases and V by 7 bases; bases with no gene match: 12. CDR1 SNHLY and CDR2 FYNNEI come from the germline V gene. This CDR3 spans 15 amino acids. In DNA, the CDR3 is TGTGCCAGCACCGAGGACAGGGTCCCCATTTATGGCTACACCTTC. Protein sequence: CASTEDRVPIYGYTF.

This clonotype was observed once. The chain uses TRBV12-3 or TRBV12-4 and TRBJ1-2; TRBD1 matches at 9 bases. Trimming cost V 6 bases and J 10 bases; bases outside gene matches: 9. This CDR3 has 13 residues. The CDR3 DNA is TGTGCCAGCAGCCACGACAGGGGGGCTGACTACACCTTC. It codes for CASSHDRGADYTF.

Ten or more counts support this clonotype. The chain's CDR3 is CASSQVAYEQYF. DNA of the CDR3: TGTGCCAGCAGCCAGGTCGCCTACGAGCAGTACTTC. This chain links TRBV3-1 with TRBJ2-7; D is ambiguous. In germline, CDR1 is LGHDT, CDR2 YNNKEL (reference sequence). The length of the CDR3 is 12 residues. Trimming removed 3 bases from V and 2 bases from J, with 5 bases in between.